These T cell receptor beta chains were read from a single sample in a study of beta chain features in type 1 diabetes. Sequenced by immunoSEQ multiplex PCR; TCRdb stores in-frame clones only, minus some. The sample shows about half a million clones, 9.5% to 12% of them seen only once. Specimen: naive CD4+ T cells from blood. These receptors were obtained from a woman aged 18-29 years in good health. CDR3s include the opening cysteine and the closing phenylalanine or tryptophan. The D gene is left open where the match is weak. Some rows mark clone size as missing; the rest say once, few, many or name a class of expanded clone.

v_gene: TRBV6-6; abundance: NA; d_gene: TRBD1; j_gene: TRBJ2-2; CDR3nt: TGTGCCAGCATCCCTCCGGGACAGGGGAACACCGGGGAGCTGTTTTTT; CDR3aa: CASIPPGQGNTGELFF
v_gene: TRBV19; abundance: NA; d_gene: TRBD1; j_gene: TRBJ1-2; CDR3nt: TGTGCCAGTAAGGTCACCTGGACAGGAGCTAACTATGGCTACACCTTC; CDR3aa: CASKVTWTGANYGYTF
v_gene: TRBV29-1; abundance: few; d_gene: TRBD1; j_gene: TRBJ2-7; CDR3nt: TGCAGCACTTACCTAGGACAGGGAGGCGAGCAGTACTTC; CDR3aa: CSTYLGQGGEQYF
v_gene: TRBV15; abundance: NA; d_gene: NA; j_gene: TRBJ2-1; CDR3nt: TGTGCCACCAGCAGAGGGAAAGGGAGCTCCTACAATGAGCAGTTCTTC; CDR3aa: CATSRGKGSSYNEQFF
v_gene: TRBV7-6; abundance: few; d_gene: TRBD1; j_gene: TRBJ2-3; CDR3nt: TGTGCCAGCGCCACGAAACAGGGGACAGATACGCAGTATTTT; CDR3aa: CASATKQGTDTQYF
v_gene: TRBV12-5; abundance: few; d_gene: TRBD1; j_gene: TRBJ1-2; CDR3nt: TGTGCTAGTGGGCCGGACAGGGGGCACGGCTACACCTTC; CDR3aa: CASGPDRGHGYTF
v_gene: TRBV28; abundance: NA; d_gene: NA; j_gene: TRBJ1-1; CDR3nt: TGTGCCAGCAGTTTATACCTGAACACTGAAGCTTTCTTT; CDR3aa: CASSLYLNTEAFF
v_gene: TRBV7-2; abundance: few; d_gene: TRBD1; j_gene: TRBJ2-1; CDR3nt: TGTGCCAGCAGCCCGGGACAGGGGTCCCACAATGAGCAGTTCTTC; CDR3aa: CASSPGQGSHNEQFF
v_gene: TRBV6-6; abundance: NA; d_gene: NA; j_gene: TRBJ2-2; CDR3nt: TGTGCCAGCAGAACGTCGGGGACGAACACCGGGGAGCTGTTTTTT; CDR3aa: CASRTSGTNTGELFF
v_gene: TRBV7-2; abundance: NA; d_gene: NA; j_gene: TRBJ2-1; CDR3nt: TGTGCCAGCAGCTCAATAGCAGGCGCCCAGGGGCAGTTCTTC; CDR3aa: CASSSIAGAQGQFF
v_gene: TRBV4-3; abundance: NA; d_gene: TRBD1; j_gene: TRBJ1-1; CDR3nt: TGCGCCAGCAGCCAAGGCAGGGGGCGGGACACTGAAGCTTTCTTT; CDR3aa: CASSQGRGRDTEAFF
v_gene: TRBV7-2; abundance: NA; d_gene: TRBD2; j_gene: TRBJ2-5; CDR3nt: TGTGCCAGCACCCATGCTAGCGGGGGCCAGTACCAAGAGACCCAGTACTTC; CDR3aa: CASTHASGGQYQETQYF
v_gene: TRBV29-1; abundance: NA; d_gene: TRBD1; j_gene: TRBJ1-1; CDR3nt: TGCAGCGCCAGGACAGGGAGGGACACTGAAGCTTTCTTT; CDR3aa: CSARTGRDTEAFF
v_gene: TRBV9; abundance: NA; d_gene: TRBD2; j_gene: TRBJ2-5; CDR3nt: TGTGCCAGCAGCTACGGACTAGCGGGAGTTGGGGAGACCCAGTACTTC; CDR3aa: CASSYGLAGVGETQYF
v_gene: TRBV7-2; abundance: few; d_gene: NA; j_gene: TRBJ1-1; CDR3nt: TGTGCCAGCAGCTTAAGAGGGGGAGGCACTGAAGCTTTCTTT; CDR3aa: CASSLRGGGTEAFF
v_gene: TRBV9; abundance: NA; d_gene: NA; j_gene: TRBJ1-6; CDR3nt: TGTGCCAGCAGCGTGAGGGCCGGGAGTAATTCACCCCTCCACTTT; CDR3aa: CASSVRAGSNSPLHF
v_gene: TRBV7-8; abundance: few; d_gene: NA; j_gene: TRBJ2-4; CDR3nt: TGTGCCAGCAGCTTAGGGCTGGAGAACATTCAGTACTTC; CDR3aa: CASSLGLENIQYF
v_gene: TRBV2; abundance: NA; d_gene: TRBD1; j_gene: TRBJ2-5; CDR3nt: TGTGCCAGCACCCTTGACAGGGGGCGAGAAGAGACCCAGTACTTC; CDR3aa: CASTLDRGREETQYF
v_gene: TRBV29-1; abundance: few; d_gene: TRBD2; j_gene: TRBJ2-1; CDR3nt: TGCAGCGTCCACCATCTGGGACTAGCGGGGGGCCAAAGCTCCTACAATGAGCAGTTCTTC; CDR3aa: CSVHHLGLAGGQSSYNEQFF
v_gene: TRBV4-1; abundance: NA; d_gene: NA; j_gene: TRBJ2-5; CDR3nt: TGCGCCAGCAGCCAAGTTATTAAAGAGACCCAGTACTTC; CDR3aa: CASSQVIKETQYF
v_gene: TRBV7-9; abundance: once; d_gene: TRBD1; j_gene: TRBJ2-1; CDR3nt: TGTGCCAGCAGCTCTCCCCCGGGACAGGGTTGGAGTAATGAGCAGTTCTTC; CDR3aa: CASSSPPGQGWSNEQFF
v_gene: TRBV5-1; abundance: NA; d_gene: NA; j_gene: TRBJ1-6; CDR3nt: TGCGCCAGCAGCTTGGGGGGGTTGAGTAATTCACCCCTCCACTTT; CDR3aa: CASSLGGLSNSPLHF
v_gene: TRBV15; abundance: NA; d_gene: TRBD1; j_gene: TRBJ2-3; CDR3nt: TGTGCCACCAGCGTAACAGGGGTGAAGTCCACAGATACGCAGTATTTT; CDR3aa: CATSVTGVKSTDTQYF
v_gene: TRBV14; abundance: NA; d_gene: NA; j_gene: TRBJ1-6; CDR3nt: TGTGCCAGCAGCAGAAACAGGGATTCACCCCTCCACTTT; CDR3aa: CASSRNRDSPLHF
v_gene: TRBV18; abundance: NA; d_gene: NA; j_gene: TRBJ2-7; CDR3nt: TGTGCCAGCTCGCCGGGAGATAAATACGAGCAGTACTTC; CDR3aa: CASSPGDKYEQYF
v_gene: TRBV6-5; abundance: few; d_gene: NA; j_gene: TRBJ1-1; CDR3nt: TGTGCCAGCGGCTGGTTAACAGCGGAAGCTTTCTTT; CDR3aa: CASGWLTAEAFF
v_gene: TRBV15; abundance: NA; d_gene: NA; j_gene: TRBJ1-6; CDR3nt: TGTGCCACCAGCAGATTCGGCGGGGAGAATTCACCCCTCCACTTT; CDR3aa: CATSRFGGENSPLHF
v_gene: TRBV7-2; abundance: NA; d_gene: NA; j_gene: TRBJ2-6; CDR3nt: TGTGCCAGCAGCTTAGATTTCTCGGGGGCCAACGTCCTGACTTTC; CDR3aa: CASSLDFSGANVLTF
v_gene: TRBV6-1; abundance: NA; d_gene: NA; j_gene: TRBJ2-3; CDR3nt: TGTGCCAGCAGTGAACCGGCCCTTGGCACAGATACGCAGTATTTT; CDR3aa: CASSEPALGTDTQYF
v_gene: TRBV5-1; abundance: few; d_gene: TRBD2; j_gene: TRBJ2-1; CDR3nt: TGCGCCAGCAGCCCCCCAAGGACTAGCGCCAACAATGAGCAGTTCTTC; CDR3aa: CASSPPRTSANNEQFF
v_gene: TRBV7-9; abundance: few; d_gene: TRBD1; j_gene: TRBJ1-4; CDR3nt: TGTGCCAGCAGCTTATCGGGACAGTTGCGTGGAAAACTGTTTTTT; CDR3aa: CASSLSGQLRGKLFF
v_gene: TRBV28; abundance: few; d_gene: TRBD2; j_gene: TRBJ2-3; CDR3nt: TGTGCCAGCAGTCCCCCAGGGCCGGGACTAGCGGGAGTAGCAGATACGCAGTATTTT; CDR3aa: CASSPPGPGLAGVADTQYF
v_gene: TRBV7-2; abundance: few; d_gene: NA; j_gene: TRBJ1-4; CDR3nt: TGTGCCAGCAGCTTAGTTCTGGCAACTAATGAAAAACTGTTTTTT; CDR3aa: CASSLVLATNEKLFF
v_gene: TRBV6-4; abundance: NA; d_gene: NA; j_gene: TRBJ2-3; CDR3nt: TGTGCCAGCAGTGCCACTCCAGAAGCTGGCACAGATACGCAGTATTTT; CDR3aa: CASSATPEAGTDTQYF
v_gene: TRBV7-2; abundance: NA; d_gene: NA; j_gene: TRBJ2-5; CDR3nt: TGTGCCAGCAGCCCCGGAATTCAAGAGACCCAGTACTTC; CDR3aa: CASSPGIQETQYF
v_gene: TRBV4-1; abundance: NA; d_gene: NA; j_gene: TRBJ2-5; CDR3nt: TGCGCCAGCAGCCAATGGATGCAAGAGACCCAGTACTTC; CDR3aa: CASSQWMQETQYF
v_gene: TRBV7-3; abundance: few; d_gene: NA; j_gene: TRBJ2-3; CDR3nt: TGTGCCAGCAGCTTAATGGGGCCGGGATCTCCTACAGATACGCAGTATTTT; CDR3aa: CASSLMGPGSPTDTQYF
v_gene: TRBV7-9; abundance: few; d_gene: NA; j_gene: TRBJ2-4; CDR3nt: TGTGCCAGCAGCTTAGGAGTGAGCGGGCTAGCCAAAAACATTCAGTACTTC; CDR3aa: CASSLGVSGLAKNIQYF
v_gene: TRBV29-1; abundance: few; d_gene: TRBD1; j_gene: TRBJ2-7; CDR3nt: TGCAGCGCCTCGGACAGGGGGCTCAACGAGCAGTACTTC; CDR3aa: CSASDRGLNEQYF
v_gene: TRBV27; abundance: NA; d_gene: NA; j_gene: TRBJ1-1; CDR3nt: TGTGCCAGCAGTTTCCACGCTGGGGGTGTGAGGAACACTGAAGCTTTCTTT; CDR3aa: CASSFHAGGVRNTEAFF
v_gene: TRBV4-3; abundance: NA; d_gene: TRBD1; j_gene: TRBJ1-5; CDR3nt: TGCGCCAGCAGCCAACGGGCAGGGGGTGGACAGCCCCAGCATTTT; CDR3aa: CASSQRAGGGQPQHF
v_gene: TRBV15; abundance: few; d_gene: NA; j_gene: TRBJ2-1; CDR3nt: TGTGCCACCAGCAGGGGAGACGGGGTCTACAATGAGCAGTTCTTC; CDR3aa: CATSRGDGVYNEQFF
v_gene: TRBV29-1; abundance: many; d_gene: NA; j_gene: TRBJ1-1; CDR3nt: TGCAGCGTTTCGCAACTACAAACTGAAGCTTTCTTT; CDR3aa: CSVSQLQTEAFF
v_gene: TRBV29-1; abundance: NA; d_gene: NA; j_gene: TRBJ2-5; CDR3nt: TGCAGCACGAGAGGTGGGGAGACCCAGTACTTC; CDR3aa: CSTRGGETQYF
v_gene: TRBV28; abundance: NA; d_gene: NA; j_gene: TRBJ2-1; CDR3nt: TGTGCCAGCAGTCAGGTGGGCATGAATACCATAGAAGGCTCCTACAATGAGCAGTTCTTC; CDR3aa: CASSQVGMNTIEGSYNEQFF
v_gene: TRBV10-3; abundance: NA; d_gene: NA; j_gene: TRBJ2-7; CDR3nt: TGTGCCATCAGTGAGTCGGGGGGAAAGGGCTACGAGCAGTACTTC; CDR3aa: CAISESGGKGYEQYF
v_gene: TRBV6-5; abundance: NA; d_gene: NA; j_gene: TRBJ1-1; CDR3nt: TGTGCCAGCAGTTACTCAGAGAACACTGAAGCTTTCTTT; CDR3aa: CASSYSENTEAFF
v_gene: TRBV10-3; abundance: NA; d_gene: NA; j_gene: TRBJ1-1; CDR3nt: TGTGCCATCAGGGGACTTACAAACACTGAAGCTTTCTTT; CDR3aa: CAIRGLTNTEAFF
v_gene: TRBV15; abundance: NA; d_gene: NA; j_gene: TRBJ2-1; CDR3nt: TGTGCCACCAGCAGAGATCCCCCAGTCTATGAGCAGTTCTTC; CDR3aa: CATSRDPPVYEQFF
v_gene: TRBV29-1; abundance: NA; d_gene: TRBD1; j_gene: TRBJ2-7; CDR3nt: TGCAGCGCCGGGACAGTGAGGAGCGAGCAGTACTTC; CDR3aa: CSAGTVRSEQYF
v_gene: TRBV29-1; abundance: NA; d_gene: NA; j_gene: TRBJ2-7; CDR3nt: TGCAGCGTTGCTGACAGCCCGAGGCCCATGGCCGAGCAGTACTTC; CDR3aa: CSVADSPRPMAEQYF
v_gene: TRBV9; abundance: NA; d_gene: NA; j_gene: TRBJ1-3; CDR3nt: TGTGCCAGCAGCCCGACAGGACAGAGCTCTGGAAACACCATATATTTT; CDR3aa: CASSPTGQSSGNTIYF
v_gene: TRBV18; abundance: few; d_gene: NA; j_gene: TRBJ2-5; CDR3nt: TGTGCCAGCTCACCGCTACAGGGAGGAGAGACCCAGTACTTC; CDR3aa: CASSPLQGGETQYF
v_gene: TRBV29-1; abundance: few; d_gene: TRBD2; j_gene: TRBJ2-1; CDR3nt: TGCAGCGTTGCCTCCAGCGGGGGTAGCTCCTACAATGAGCAGTTCTTC; CDR3aa: CSVASSGGSSYNEQFF
v_gene: TRBV7-3; abundance: NA; d_gene: NA; j_gene: TRBJ2-3; CDR3nt: TGTGCCAGCAGCTTAGGGCGGAGCACAGATACGCAGTATTTT; CDR3aa: CASSLGRSTDTQYF
v_gene: TRBV7-4; abundance: NA; d_gene: NA; j_gene: TRBJ2-1; CDR3nt: TGTGCCAGCAGCTTGTGTACGAGGAACTACAATGAGCAGTTCTTC; CDR3aa: CASSLCTRNYNEQFF
v_gene: TRBV7-9; abundance: few; d_gene: NA; j_gene: TRBJ1-1; CDR3nt: TGTGCCAGCAGCTTGTTGGTACAGGTGAACACTGAAGCTTTCTTT; CDR3aa: CASSLLVQVNTEAFF
v_gene: TRBV18; abundance: NA; d_gene: TRBD1; j_gene: TRBJ2-7; CDR3nt: TGTGCCAGCTCCGACGACAGGGCCTCCTACGAGCAGTACTTC; CDR3aa: CASSDDRASYEQYF